Following are 30 T cell receptor beta chains from one sample sequenced in a study of CD8 T cells in Susac syndrome. After extraction with the RNeasy kit, about 0.5 to 1 ug of the RNA was reverse transcribed using random hexamers. TCRdb reanalysed the immunoSEQ multiplex PCR reads using MiXCR and keeps one entry per CDR3 protein. The sample holds 150,000 to 190,000 distinct CDR3 sequences, about 95% seen once. Input material: CD8+ T cells from PBMCs. The receptors were sampled from a human donor with multiple sclerosis.

Here the CDR3 reads CASSPAAGYGYTF. As DNA, the CDR3 is TGTGCCAGTAGTCCGGCGGCAGGCTATGGCTACACCTTC. The chain couples TRBV19 to TRBJ1-2; D unresolved. The V gene's germline CDR1 is LNHDA and CDR2 SQIVND (reference sequence). CDR3 length equals 13 residues. Trimming removed 5 bases at V and 4 bases at J, with 11 bases between.

The chain joins TRBV7-9 to TRBJ2-1; tentatively, D is TRBD1 or TRBD2 (6 bases each). Germline V gene lookup returns CDR1 SEHNR and CDR2 FQNEAQ (reference sequence). This CDR3 spans 12 amino acids. Trimming pared 10 bases from V and 7 bases from J, leaving 14 bases between. As DNA, the CDR3 is TGTGCCACTTCAGGGGAGGCGAATGAGCAGTTCTTC. Its translation: CATSGEANEQFF.

The chain joins TRBV29-1 to TRBJ1-1, with D hard to call. Trimming took off 7 bases at V and 0 bases at J, with 3 bases between the two ends. The CDR3 runs to 10 residues. Germline-derived CDR1 and CDR2 are SQVTM and ANQGSEA. The CDR3 here is CSDLNTEAFF. The CDR3 nucleotides are TGCAGCGATTTGAACACTGAAGCTTTCTTT.

With respect to this clonotype: Because it lacks the conserved phenylalanine or tryptophan at the end, this CDR3 is likely a read error. This rearrangement joins TRBV7-9 to TRBJ2-7; D might be TRBD2 (5 bases). V gave up 8 bases and J gave up 1 base, with 12 bases separating them. Germline CDR1 and CDR2: SEHNR and FQNEAQ (reference sequence). The CDR3 extends over 13 amino acids. The CDR3 sequence: CASGRGRSYEQYL. Written as DNA, the CDR3 is TGTGCCAGCGGTCGGGGAAGGTCCTACGAGCAGTACCTC.

J is TRBJ1-2 and V is TRBV20-1, with D unclear. This CDR3 contains 15 residues. The ends were cut back, 0 bases at V and 2 bases at J, with 13 bases in the middle. Germline V CDR1 and CDR2: DFQATT, SNEGSKA (reference sequence). The CDR3 coding sequence is TGCAGTGCTAGAGATACCCTTCGGAGCAACTATGGCTACACCTTC. Protein sequence: CSARDTLRSNYGYTF.

The chain employs TRBV14 and TRBJ2-1; possibly TRBD2 for D (6 bases). The CDR3 has 14 amino acids. Germline assignment: CDR1 SGHDN and CDR2 FVKESK. V shed 0 bases and J shed 6 bases, with 9 bases lying between them. The CDR3 DNA follows: TGTGCCAGCAGCCAAGACTGGACTACCAATGAGCAGTTCTTC. Its translation: CASSQDWTTNEQFF. The whole variable domain, filled in from reference TRBV14 and TRBJ2-1, reads EAGVTQFPSHSVIEKGQTVTLRCDPISGHDNLYWYRRVMGKEIKFLLHFVKESKQDESGMPNNRFLAERTGGTYSTLKVQPAELEDSGVYFCASSQDWTTNEQFFGPGTRLTVL.

The chain is built from TRBV9 and TRBJ1-5; D not resolved. The length of the CDR3 is 15 residues. Germline V gives CDR1 SGDLS, CDR2 YYNGEE. V lost 3 bases to trimming and J lost 0 bases, with 10 bases between them. The CDR3 nucleotides are TGTGCCAGCAGCGAAAGAGATAATAGCAATCAGCCCCAGCATTTT. Translating gives CASSERDNSNQPQHF.

The chain is built from TRBV13 and TRBJ2-5, with TRBD1 matching over 11 bases. Germline lookup yields CDR1 PRHDT and CDR2 FYEKMQ (reference sequence). This CDR3 region has 15 residues. The junction had 7 bases not matched to a gene; V was cut back by 5 bases and J by 5 bases. CDR3 sequence: CASSPGQGAGETQYF. The CDR3, as DNA: TGTGCCAGCAGCCCAGGACAGGGGGCGGGTGAGACCCAGTACTTC.

This clonotype was picked up one time. A much larger clone differs from this one at a single base, so this may be a read error. V gene TRBV4-1 combines with J gene TRBJ2-5; possible D gene TRBD1, 6 bases. Germline V gene sequence: CDR1 MGHRA, CDR2 YSYEKL. The V and J ends lost 2 bases and 1 base respectively, with 11 bases between them. The CDR3 totals 15 residues. In DNA, the CDR3 is TGCGCCAGCAGCCAATCAGGACAGCCCCAAGAGACCCAGTACTTC. Translation: CASSQSGQPQETQYF.

The genes are TRBV20-1 and TRBJ2-1; D gene ambiguous. This CDR3 contains 11 residues. Germline V lookup: CDR1 DFQATT, CDR2 SNEGSKA (reference sequence). V was cut by 2 bases and J by 9 bases, with 8 bases left in between. In DNA, the CDR3 is TGCAGTGCTAGACGCGTCGCTGAGCAGTTCTTC. Protein: CSARRVAEQFF.

This clonotype was picked up one time. The chain has TRBV7-8 and TRBJ2-3; 11 positions match TRBD2. The CDR3 length is 16 residues. The germline CDR1 and CDR2 sequences are SGHVS and FQNEAQ. The V segment lost 3 bases and the J segment 4 bases; nucleotides outside the gene matches: 6. The CDR3 is CASSLPTSGAADTQYF. The CDR3 DNA reads as TGTGCCAGCAGCTTGCCGACTAGCGGGGCCGCAGATACGCAGTATTTT.

The chain combines TRBV7-2 with TRBJ2-5; D tentatively reads TRBD1 or TRBD2 (5 bases each). Trimming stripped 5 bases from V and 4 bases from J, with 17 bases between. Germline-derived CDR1 and CDR2 are SGHTA and FQGNSA. There are 15 residues in the CDR3. CDR3 region: CASSTGTVKGETQYF. The CDR3 DNA follows: TGTGCCAGCAGCACCGGGACCGTTAAGGGAGAGACCCAGTACTTC.

The chain joins TRBV11-2 to TRBJ1-5, with TRBD1 identical over 8 bases. This CDR3 region has 16 residues. Germline V lookup: CDR1 SGHAT, CDR2 FQNNGV. V lost 6 bases to trimming and J lost 1 base; unmatched junction nucleotides: 8. CDR3 region: CASSSTDRASNQPQHF. The CDR3 DNA reads as TGTGCCAGCAGTTCAACGGACAGGGCAAGCAATCAGCCCCAGCATTTT.

V usage is TRBV20-1 and J usage is TRBJ1-3; D not resolved. Trimming shortened V by 5 bases and J by 8 bases, and 13 bases separated the two germline ends. There are 12 residues in the CDR3. The germline V gene has CDR1 DFQATT and CDR2 SNEGSKA (reference sequence). This CDR3 is CSAWPRGHTIYF. In DNA form, the CDR3 reads TGCAGTGCTTGGCCACGGGGTCACACCATATATTTT.

The chain links TRBV7-3 to TRBJ2-7, with D possibly matching TRBD2 (5 bases). This CDR3 spans 14 amino acids. Trimming removed 5 bases at V and 0 bases at J, with 11 bases between. CDR1 SGHTA and CDR2 FQGTGA come from the germline V gene. The CDR3 DNA reads as TGTGCCAGCAGCCTAGGAGGAGACTCCTACGAGCAGTACTTC. This translates into CASSLGGDSYEQYF.

The CDR3 protein is CASSAEGTGRDTQYF. In DNA, the CDR3 is TGTGCCAGCAGCGCAGAGGGGACAGGGAGAGATACGCAGTATTTT. The rearrangement uses TRBV9 and TRBJ2-3; 9 bases match TRBD1. Germline assignment: CDR1 SGDLS and CDR2 YYNGEE. Trimming removed 3 bases from V and 5 bases from J; junction bases left unmatched: 7. This CDR3 spans 15 amino acids.

The gene calls are TRBV9 and TRBJ1-5, with no clear D. The CDR3 is 13 residues long. The V end lost 3 bases, the J end lost 0 bases, and 4 bases lay between the germline ends. CDR1 SGDLS and CDR2 YYNGEE come from the germline V gene. The CDR3 DNA sequence: TGTGCCAGCAGCGACGATAGCAATCAGCCCCAGCATTTT. Its translation is CASSDDSNQPQHF.

The chain couples TRBV29-1 to TRBJ1-1; D unresolved. Germline V lookup: CDR1 SQVTM, CDR2 ANQGSEA. V lost 8 bases and J lost 1, with 11 bases in between. The CDR3 sequence is 12 residues long. The CDR3 nucleotides are TGCAGCTCCTCGGAGTCGAACACTGAAGCTTTCTTT. Translated: CSSSESNTEAFF. Complete variable domain (other parts from reference TRBV29-1 and TRBJ1-1): SAVISQKPSRDICQRGTSLTIQCQVDSQVTMMFWYRQQPGQSLTLIATANQGSEATYESGFVIDKFPISRPNLTFSTLTVSNMSPEDSSIYLCSSSESNTEAFFGQGTRLTVV.

This clonotype was detected only once. The CDR3 region is CASSMGVGNQPQHF. The CDR3 region has the DNA TGTGCCAGCAGCATGGGGGTTGGCAATCAGCCCCAGCATTTT. The J gene is TRBJ1-5, the V gene TRBV5-6; possibly TRBD1 for D (5 bases). This CDR3 spans 14 amino acids. Germline CDR1 reads SGHDT; CDR2 reads YYEEEE. With 4 bases removed from V and 2 bases from J, the gap between germline ends came to 10 bases.

The chain recombines TRBV29-1 with TRBJ1-2, with 10 bases that match TRBD1. In germline, CDR1 is SQVTM, CDR2 ANQGSEA. The J segment lost 6 bases and the V segment lost 6 bases, leaving 7 bases of the junction unmatched. The CDR3 is 13 amino acids. CDR3 loop: CSVPGQGKNGYTF. The CDR3 coding sequence is TGCAGCGTGCCGGGACAGGGGAAGAATGGCTACACCTTC.

This chain connects TRBV9 to TRBJ2-7, with D perhaps TRBD2 (6 bases). Trimming took 2 bases from V and 0 from J, leaving 12 bases between them. The CDR3 covers 15 residues. Germline CDR1 reads SGDLS; CDR2 reads YYNGEE. CDR3 coding DNA: TGTGCCAGCAGCGTTTCCGGGGAGGTCTCCTACGAGCAGTACTTC. Translation gives CASSVSGEVSYEQYF.

This chain connects TRBV9 to TRBJ1-2; no firm D call. Germline assignment: CDR1 SGDLS and CDR2 YYNGEE. The V and J ends lost 4 bases and 3 bases respectively, with 19 bases between them. This CDR3 contains 16 residues. The CDR3 coding sequence is TGTGCCAGCAGCCTAGATATGACACTTTCTCACTATGGCTACACCTTC. It specifies CASSLDMTLSHYGYTF.

V is TRBV20-1 and J is TRBJ1-1, with TRBD1 identical over 10 bases. Losses at the gene ends were 2 bases for V and 1 base for J; bases not matched to a gene: 7. Germline V CDR1 and CDR2: DFQATT, SNEGSKA (reference sequence). This CDR3 region has 16 residues. The CDR3 nucleotides are TGCAGTGCTAGACCAAAAGACAGGGGGCGGAACACTGAAGCTTTCTTT. Its protein is CSARPKDRGRNTEAFF.

V is TRBV5-1 and J is TRBJ2-1; 9 bases map to TRBD2. The V gene's germline CDR1 is SGHRS and CDR2 YFSETQ. The V gene end was trimmed by 0 bases and the J gene end by 6 bases; junction bases not matched to a gene: 4. The CDR3 covers 15 residues. For the CDR3, the DNA is TGCGCCAGCAGCTTGGTTTCACTAGCGGGCAATGAGCAGTTCTTC. This translates into CASSLVSLAGNEQFF.

The V call is TRBV3-1, the J call TRBJ1-2; no clear D gene. The germline V gene has CDR1 LGHDT and CDR2 YNNKEL (reference sequence). V gave up 0 bases and J gave up 8 bases, with 19 bases separating them. The CDR3 runs to 16 residues. The CDR3 protein is CASSQDEAGPSKGYTF. CDR3 bases: TGTGCCAGCAGCCAAGATGAGGCGGGCCCTTCTAAAGGCTACACCTTC. Full variable domain (missing parts from reference TRBV3-1 and TRBJ1-2): DTAVSQTPKYLVTQMGNDKSIKCEQNLGHDTMYWYKQDSKKFLKIMFSYNNKELIINETVPNRFSPKSPDKAHLNLHINSLELGDSAVYFCASSQDEAGPSKGYTFGSGTRLTVV.

This chain uses TRBV27 with TRBJ2-7, with 9 positions matching TRBD2. With 6 bases clipped from V and 5 bases from J, the junction kept 14 bases outside the gene matches. This CDR3 region has 16 residues. The germline gives CDR1 MNHEY, CDR2 SMNVEV (reference sequence). The CDR3 bases are TGTGCCAGCAGCCTGTTGAAAAGCGGGGGGCCCCACGAGCAGTACTTC. Translation: CASSLLKSGGPHEQYF.

The chain recombines TRBV7-2 with TRBJ2-7; perhaps TRBD1 as D (6 bases). The CDR3 is 14 amino acids. V shed 3 bases and J shed 3 bases, with 12 bases lying between them. In germline, CDR1 is SGHTA, CDR2 FQGNSA. CDR3 sequence: CASSFAGGGYEQYV. The CDR3 coding sequence is TGTGCCAGCAGCTTTGCTGGGGGCGGCTACGAGCAGTACGTC.

This rearrangement joins TRBV7-9 to TRBJ1-4; 7 positions agree with TRBD1. Germline V gene lookup returns CDR1 SEHNR and CDR2 FQNEAQ (reference sequence). J gave up 7 bases and V 5 bases, and 19 bases lay outside the gene matches. There are 18 residues in the CDR3. DNA of the CDR3: TGTGCCAGCAGCACCACGAATGAGCCGACAGGGATCTCTGAAAAACTGTTTTTT. It translates to CASSTTNEPTGISEKLFF.

The chain is built from TRBV29-1 and TRBJ1-6; possible D gene TRBD1, 5 bases. Trimming left V 8 bases short and J 7 bases short, with 12 bases between. The CDR3 consists of 12 residues. Per the germline V gene, CDR1 is SQVTM and CDR2 is ANQGSEA. CDR3 residues: CSTHRWNSPLHF. The CDR3 coding sequence is TGCAGCACACACAGGTGGAATTCACCCCTCCACTTT.

This chain joins TRBV2 and TRBJ1-6; 7 bases line up with TRBD1. Germline loops: CDR1 SNHLY, CDR2 FYNNEI. The ends lost 5 bases at V and 14 bases at J; junction bases unmatched: 18. The CDR3 has 16 residues. CDR3 coding DNA: TGTGCCAGCAGTTTACAGACAGGGCTCCCCGAACTGACCCTCCACTTT. Its translation: CASSLQTGLPELTLHF.